The 5 T cell receptor beta chains below come from one sample, sequenced in a study of technical replicates of blood from several donors. Only in-frame clones appear in the TCRdb table, and some are missing; sequencing was by immunoSEQ multiplex PCR. The sample consists of approximately 82,000 clones, roughly 95% of them appearing once. Sequencing used T cells isolated from PBMCs. The origin of the receptors is a human donor in good health.

This clone was seen only once. The chain recombines TRBV11-3 with TRBJ2-6, with 7 positions matching TRBD2. The CDR3 runs to 18 residues. The trim removed 1 base at V and 1 base at J, leaving 7 bases unmatched. Germline CDR1 is SGHNT and CDR2 is YENEEA. CDR3 residues: CASSLAGLPFSGANVLTF. The CDR3 nucleotides are TGTGCCAGCAGCTTAGCGGGACTACCTTTTTCTGGGGCCAACGTCCTGACTTTC.

This chain uses TRBV30 with TRBJ2-5; D is perhaps TRBD1 (5 bases). Germline V lookup: CDR1 GTSNPN, CDR2 SVGIG (reference sequence). This CDR3 has 13 residues. The V gene lost 0 bases and the J gene lost 6 bases, with 11 bases spanning the gap. DNA of the CDR3: TGTGCCTGGAGTGTCTCTTCAGGGAAGACCCAGTACTTC. It codes for CAWSVSSGKTQYF.

The CDR3 sequence: CASRGGRYGYTF. Here the CDR3 DNA reads TGTGCCAGCCGGGGGGGACGGTATGGCTACACCTTC. This chain connects TRBV2 to TRBJ1-2; D might be TRBD1 (5 bases). This CDR3 region has 12 residues. Germline V gene lookup returns CDR1 SNHLY and CDR2 FYNNEI. The V gene lost 8 bases and the J gene lost 5 bases, with 12 bases spanning the gap. Together with reference TRBV2 and TRBJ1-2, the CDR3 gives the full variable domain: EPEVTQTPSHQVTQMGQEVILRCVPISNHLYFYWYRQILGQKVEFLVSFYNNEISEKSEIFDDQFSVERPDGSNFTLKIRSTKLEDSAMYFCASRGGRYGYTFGSGTRLTVV.

The chain recombines TRBV19 with TRBJ1-5; 7 bases are a match to TRBD1. The length of the CDR3 is 14 residues. CDR1 LNHDA and CDR2 SQIVND come from the germline V gene (reference sequence). Unmatched junction bases numbered 2, after V lost 6 bases and J lost 0 bases. Here the CDR3 DNA reads TGTGCCAGTAGGTACAGGGGTAGCAATCAGCCCCAGCATTTT. Its translation: CASRYRGSNQPQHF.

The J gene is TRBJ2-5, the V gene TRBV9, with TRBD2 matching 12 bases. Germline CDR1 and CDR2: SGDLS and YYNGEE. With V trimmed by 1 base and J by 2 bases, 9 bases remained unmatched. CDR3 length equals 18 residues. The CDR3 coding sequence is TGTGCCAGCAGCGTAAGTCTAGCGGGAGGGCCAACACAAGAGACCCAGTACTTC. It encodes CASSVSLAGGPTQETQYF.